The 4 T cell receptor beta chains below were found in one sample sequenced in a study of response to subunit inactivated influenza vaccine. TCRdb reprocessed the RT-PCR reads with MiXCR, giving one entry per CDR3 protein. The sample contains under 850,000 distinct CDR3 sequences, approximately 17% of which appear only once. The input for sequencing was PBMCs from blood, taken approximately 5 days after vaccination. The source is a man aged 50 or older who received an inactivated influenza vaccine.

The table lists this clonotype with a few counts. V gene TRBV5-6 combines with J gene TRBJ2-1; no definite D call. The CDR3 sequence is 12 residues long. V was pared by 1 base and J by 11 bases, with 10 bases between. Per germline, CDR1 SGHDT and CDR2 YYEEEE. CDR3 sequence reads: CASSLYLSQQFF. The CDR3 DNA reads as TGTGCCAGCAGCTTGTATTTATCCCAGCAGTTCTTC.

In this sample, this clonotype turned up once. The chain recombines TRBV28 with TRBJ2-7; the D gene is possibly TRBD2 (6 bases). The CDR3 covers 15 residues. V was pared by 2 bases and J by 1 base, with 12 bases between. Germline values: CDR1 MDHEN, CDR2 SYDVKM. CDR3 DNA: TGTGCCAGCAGTTTAACGCCCGGGGGTTCCTACGAGCAGTACTTC. Its translation: CASSLTPGGSYEQYF. Combining the CDR3 with reference TRBV28 and TRBJ2-7 gives the whole variable domain DVKVTQSSRYLVKRTGEKVFLECVQDMDHENMFWYRQDPGLGLRLIYFSYDVKMKEKGDIPEGYSVSREKKERFSLILESASTNQTSMYLCASSLTPGGSYEQYFGPGTRLTVT.

V gene TRBV20-1 combines with J gene TRBJ2-1; D might be TRBD1 or TRBD2, each matching 6 bases. The CDR3 extends over 15 amino acids. Germline lookup yields CDR1 DFQATT and CDR2 SNEGSKA (reference sequence). V was cut by 0 bases and J by 0 bases, with 9 bases left in between. CDR3 nucleotides: TGCAGTGCTAGAGATGGGGGGCGCTCCTACAATGAGCAGTTCTTC. It encodes CSARDGGRSYNEQFF.

This chain links TRBV5-1 with TRBJ1-4, with D tentatively TRBD1 (5 bases). Germline V CDR1 and CDR2: SGHRS, YFSETQ. The CDR3 contains 15 residues. V was pared by 4 bases and J by 6 bases, with 16 bases between. CDR3 DNA: TGCGCCAGCAGCACAGGACTCAACTGGGATGAAAAACTGTTTTTT. This encodes CASSTGLNWDEKLFF.